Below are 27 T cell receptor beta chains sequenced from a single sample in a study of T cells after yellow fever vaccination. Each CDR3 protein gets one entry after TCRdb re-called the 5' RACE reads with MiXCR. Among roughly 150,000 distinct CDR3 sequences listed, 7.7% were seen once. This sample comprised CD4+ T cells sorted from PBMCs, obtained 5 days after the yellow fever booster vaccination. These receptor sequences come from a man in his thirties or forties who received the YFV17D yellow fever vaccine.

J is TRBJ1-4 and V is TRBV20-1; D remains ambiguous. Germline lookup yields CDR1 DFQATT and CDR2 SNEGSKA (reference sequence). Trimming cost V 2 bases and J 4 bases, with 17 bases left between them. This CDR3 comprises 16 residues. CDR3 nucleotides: TGCAGTGCTAGATCTATAGAGGGCCGCGATAATGAAAAACTGTTTTTT. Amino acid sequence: CSARSIEGRDNEKLFF.

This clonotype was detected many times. CDR3 residues: CASSLISVSSYEQYF. CDR3 coding DNA: TGTGCCAGCAGCTTAATTAGCGTTTCATCCTACGAGCAGTACTTC. The rearrangement uses TRBV7-2 and TRBJ2-7; a weak D match, TRBD2 (5 bases). Germline V gene sequence: CDR1 SGHTA, CDR2 FQGNSA. Trimming cost V 2 bases and J 1 base, with 12 bases left between them. The CDR3 is 15 residues long.

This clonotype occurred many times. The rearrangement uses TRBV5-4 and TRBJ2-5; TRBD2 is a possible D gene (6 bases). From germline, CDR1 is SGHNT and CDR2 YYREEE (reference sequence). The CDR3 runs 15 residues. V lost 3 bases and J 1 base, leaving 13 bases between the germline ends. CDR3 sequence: CASSYPGTVQETQYF. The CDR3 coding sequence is TGTGCCAGCAGCTATCCCGGGACTGTCCAAGAGACCCAGTACTTC.

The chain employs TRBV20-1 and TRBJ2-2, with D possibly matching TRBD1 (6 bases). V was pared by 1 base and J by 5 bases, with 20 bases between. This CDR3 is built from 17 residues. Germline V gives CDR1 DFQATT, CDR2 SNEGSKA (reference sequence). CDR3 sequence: CSARGGKVAGVTGELFF. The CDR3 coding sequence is TGCAGTGCTAGAGGGGGCAAGGTGGCAGGGGTAACCGGGGAGCTGTTTTTT.

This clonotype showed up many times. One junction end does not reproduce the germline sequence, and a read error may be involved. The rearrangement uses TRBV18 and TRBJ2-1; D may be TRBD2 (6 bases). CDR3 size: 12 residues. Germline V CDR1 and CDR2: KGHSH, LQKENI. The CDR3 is CASSRDSKSGPF. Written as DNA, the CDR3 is TGTGCCAGCTCTCGGGACTCTAAGTCGGGGCCCTTC.

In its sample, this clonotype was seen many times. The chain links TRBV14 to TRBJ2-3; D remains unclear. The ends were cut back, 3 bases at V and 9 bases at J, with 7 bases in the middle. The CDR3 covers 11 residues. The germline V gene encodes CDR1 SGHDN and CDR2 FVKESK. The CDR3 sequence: CASSHGWTQYF. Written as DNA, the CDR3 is TGTGCCAGCAGCCACGGGTGGACGCAGTATTTT.

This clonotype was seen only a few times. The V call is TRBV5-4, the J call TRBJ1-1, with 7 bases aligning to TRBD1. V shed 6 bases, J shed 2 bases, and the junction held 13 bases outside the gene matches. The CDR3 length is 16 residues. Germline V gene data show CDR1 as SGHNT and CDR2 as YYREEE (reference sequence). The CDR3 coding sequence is TGTGCCAGCACCCACAGGGGAGGTGGGCTAAACACTGAAGCTTTCTTT. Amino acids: CASTHRGGGLNTEAFF.

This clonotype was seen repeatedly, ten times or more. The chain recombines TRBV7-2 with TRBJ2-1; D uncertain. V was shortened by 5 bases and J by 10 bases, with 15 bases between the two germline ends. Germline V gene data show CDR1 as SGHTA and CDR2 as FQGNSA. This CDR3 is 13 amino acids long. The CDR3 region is CASSRRAPQEQFF. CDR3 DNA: TGTGCCAGCAGCCGCCGTGCACCACAGGAGCAGTTCTTC.

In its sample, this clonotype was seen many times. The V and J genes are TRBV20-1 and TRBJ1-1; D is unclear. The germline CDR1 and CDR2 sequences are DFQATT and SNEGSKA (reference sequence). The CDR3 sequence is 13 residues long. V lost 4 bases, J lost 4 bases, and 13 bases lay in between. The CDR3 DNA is TGCAGTGCTACCACCCGGGCCGGCACTGAAGCTTTCTTT. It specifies CSATTRAGTEAFF.

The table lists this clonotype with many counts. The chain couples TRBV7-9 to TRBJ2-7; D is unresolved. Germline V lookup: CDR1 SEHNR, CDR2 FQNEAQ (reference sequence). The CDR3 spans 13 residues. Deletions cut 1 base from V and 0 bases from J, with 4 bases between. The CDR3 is CASSLGDSYEQYF. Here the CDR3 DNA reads TGTGCCAGCAGCTTAGGGGACTCCTACGAGCAGTACTTC.

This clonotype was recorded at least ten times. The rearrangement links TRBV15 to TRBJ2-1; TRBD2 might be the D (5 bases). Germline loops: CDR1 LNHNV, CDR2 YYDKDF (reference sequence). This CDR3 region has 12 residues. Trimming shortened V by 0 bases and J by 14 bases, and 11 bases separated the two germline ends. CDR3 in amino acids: CATSRDLGREFF. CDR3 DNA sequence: TGTGCCACCAGCAGAGATCTGGGGAGAGAGTTCTTC.

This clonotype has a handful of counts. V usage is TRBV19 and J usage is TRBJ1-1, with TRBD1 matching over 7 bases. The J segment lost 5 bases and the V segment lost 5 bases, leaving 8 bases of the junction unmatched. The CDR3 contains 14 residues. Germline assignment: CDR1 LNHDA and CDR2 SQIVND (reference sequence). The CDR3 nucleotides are TGTGCCAGTAGTTTAACAGGGGTCTGGACTGAAGCTTTCTTT. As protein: CASSLTGVWTEAFF.

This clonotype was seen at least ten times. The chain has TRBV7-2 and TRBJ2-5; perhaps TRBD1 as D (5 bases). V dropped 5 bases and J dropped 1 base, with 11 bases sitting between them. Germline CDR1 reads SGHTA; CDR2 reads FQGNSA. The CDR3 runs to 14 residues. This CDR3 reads CASSIDRVQETQYF. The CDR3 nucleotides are TGTGCCAGCAGCATTGACAGAGTCCAAGAGACCCAGTACTTC. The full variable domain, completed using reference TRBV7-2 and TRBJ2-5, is GAGVSQSPSNKVTEKGKDVELRCDPISGHTALYWYRQSLGQGLEFLIYFQGNSAPDKSGLPSDRFSAERTGGSVSTLTIQRTQQEDSAVYLCASSIDRVQETQYFGPGTRLLVL.

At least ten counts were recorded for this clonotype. The CDR3, as DNA: TGCAGCGTTGACGAGGGCCTAGGAGAGACCCAGTACTTC. Residues: CSVDEGLGETQYF. The genes are TRBV29-1 and TRBJ2-5; a possible D gene is TRBD2 (5 bases). V was shortened by 3 bases and J by 4 bases, with 12 bases between the two germline ends. The germline CDR1 and CDR2 sequences are SQVTM and ANQGSEA. The CDR3 length is 13 residues.

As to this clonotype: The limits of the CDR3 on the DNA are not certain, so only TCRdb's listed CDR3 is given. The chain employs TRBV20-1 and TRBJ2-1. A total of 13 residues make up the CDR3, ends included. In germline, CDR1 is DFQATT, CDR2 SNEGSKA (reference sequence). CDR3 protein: CSILGEVHNEQFF.

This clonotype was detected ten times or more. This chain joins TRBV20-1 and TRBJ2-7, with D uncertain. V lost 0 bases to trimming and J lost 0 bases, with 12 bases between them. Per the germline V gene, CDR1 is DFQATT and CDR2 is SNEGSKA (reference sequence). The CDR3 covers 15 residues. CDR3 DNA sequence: TGCAGTGCTAGAGATCCTTCGAAGAACTCCTACGAGCAGTACTTC. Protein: CSARDPSKNSYEQYF.

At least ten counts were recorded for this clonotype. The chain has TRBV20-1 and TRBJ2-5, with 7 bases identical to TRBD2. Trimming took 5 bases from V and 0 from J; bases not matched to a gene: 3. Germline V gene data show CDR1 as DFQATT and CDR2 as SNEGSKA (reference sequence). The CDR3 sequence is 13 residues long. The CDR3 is CSARRENQETQYF. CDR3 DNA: TGCAGTGCTCGGCGGGAGAACCAAGAGACCCAGTACTTC.

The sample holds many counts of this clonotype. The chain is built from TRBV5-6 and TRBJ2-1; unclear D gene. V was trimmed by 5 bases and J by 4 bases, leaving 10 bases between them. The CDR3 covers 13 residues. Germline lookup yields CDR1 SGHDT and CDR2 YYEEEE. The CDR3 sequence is CASSSIGYNEQFF. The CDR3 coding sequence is TGTGCCAGCAGTTCAATTGGGTACAATGAGCAGTTCTTC.

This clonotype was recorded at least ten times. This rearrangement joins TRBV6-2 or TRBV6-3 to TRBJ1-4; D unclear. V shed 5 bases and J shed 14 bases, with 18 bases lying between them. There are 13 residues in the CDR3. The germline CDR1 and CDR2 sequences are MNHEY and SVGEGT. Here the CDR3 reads CASSTNSGKMLFF. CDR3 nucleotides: TGTGCCAGCAGTACGAATAGTGGAAAAATGCTGTTTTTT.

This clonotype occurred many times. The CDR3 DNA reads as TGTGCCAGCAGCTTCGGAGGGAGCGCCTACGAGCAGTACTTC. Protein: CASSFGGSAYEQYF. The V call is TRBV7-2, the J call TRBJ2-7, with D possibly matching TRBD2 (6 bases). The V gene lost 3 bases and the J gene lost 2 bases, with 11 bases spanning the gap. The CDR3 runs 14 residues. Germline loops: CDR1 SGHTA, CDR2 FQGNSA.

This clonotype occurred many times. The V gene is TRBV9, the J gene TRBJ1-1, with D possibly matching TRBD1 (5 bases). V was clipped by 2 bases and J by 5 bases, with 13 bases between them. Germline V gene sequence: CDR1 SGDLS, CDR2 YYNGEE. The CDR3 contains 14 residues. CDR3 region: CASSVAPKGTEAFF. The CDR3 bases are TGTGCCAGCAGCGTGGCACCAAAGGGGACTGAAGCTTTCTTT.

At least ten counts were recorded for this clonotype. This CDR3 reads CASSLVDGMMGTQYF. The CDR3 DNA reads TGTGCCAGCTCCCTAGTGGATGGTATGATGGGGACCCAGTACTTC. The V gene is TRBV27, the J gene TRBJ2-5; no definite D call. V lost 8 bases to trimming and J lost 7 bases, with 23 bases between them. This CDR3 is 15 amino acids long. Germline CDR1 and CDR2: MNHEY and SMNVEV (reference sequence).

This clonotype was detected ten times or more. CDR3 coding DNA: TGCAGTGTTACGTCGTTCCCCCAGTACTTC. Its translation is CSVTSFPQYF. The chain combines TRBV20-1 with TRBJ2-5, with D unclear. Germline values: CDR1 DFQATT, CDR2 SNEGSKA (reference sequence). This CDR3 is 10 amino acids long. Trimming left V 7 bases short and J 9 bases short, with 12 bases between.

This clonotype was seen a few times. The CDR3 DNA follows: TGCGCCAGCAGCTTGGATTGGGTCGGGGCGGTTCGTGGGACCCAGTACTTC. It translates to CASSLDWVGAVRGTQYF. The chain couples TRBV5-1 to TRBJ2-5; D is possibly TRBD1 or TRBD2 (5 bases each). The CDR3 totals 17 residues. With 0 bases removed from V and 7 bases from J, the gap between germline ends came to 22 bases. The germline CDR1 and CDR2 sequences are SGHRS and YFSETQ.

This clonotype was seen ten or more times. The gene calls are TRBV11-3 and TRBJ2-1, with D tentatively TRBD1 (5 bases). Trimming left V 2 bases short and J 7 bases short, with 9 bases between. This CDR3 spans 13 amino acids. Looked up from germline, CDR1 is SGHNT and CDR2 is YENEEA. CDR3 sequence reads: CASSLTQGNEQFF. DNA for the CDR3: TGTGCCAGCAGCTTAACCCAGGGTAATGAGCAGTTCTTC.

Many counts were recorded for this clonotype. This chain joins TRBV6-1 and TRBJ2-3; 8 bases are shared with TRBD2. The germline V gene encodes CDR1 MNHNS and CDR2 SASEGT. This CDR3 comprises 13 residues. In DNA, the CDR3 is TGTGTCTCACGGGGGGGGGGCACAGATACGCAGTATTTT. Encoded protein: CVSRGGGTDTQYF.

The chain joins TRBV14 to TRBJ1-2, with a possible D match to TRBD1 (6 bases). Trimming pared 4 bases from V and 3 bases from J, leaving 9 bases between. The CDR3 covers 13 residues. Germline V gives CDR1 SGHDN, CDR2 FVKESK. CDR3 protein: CASSRGQHYGYTF. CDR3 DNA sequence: TGTGCCAGCAGCCGAGGACAGCACTATGGCTACACCTTC. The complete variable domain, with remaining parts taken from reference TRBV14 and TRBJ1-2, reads EAGVTQFPSHSVIEKGQTVTLRCDPISGHDNLYWYRRVMGKEIKFLLHFVKESKQDESGMPNNRFLAERTGGTYSTLKVQPAELEDSGVYFCASSRGQHYGYTFGSGTRLTVV.